This passage covers 28 T cell receptor beta chains from one sample sequenced in a study of T-cell reconstitution after alpha-beta-depleted transplantation in children. Construction of the TCRbeta library involved unique molecular identifiers. TCRdb recomputed calls from the PCR reads with MiXCR, one row per CDR3 protein. The top ten hold over 25% of the sample, which has about 900,000 distinct CDR3 sequences, about 29% seen once. Material: PBMCs, mostly from graft donor cells, obtained 360 days after TCRalphabeta/CD19-depleted stem cell transplant. The receptors were gathered from a boy in the first two years of life who had a stem cell transplant for SCID, so the T cells may come from the graft donor.

The CDR3 nucleotides read TGTGCCAGCAGCGGAGAAACGGAAGCCCACTATGGCTACACCTTC. Residues: CASSGETEAHYGYTF. The chain combines TRBV9 with TRBJ1-2, with D hard to call. V gave up 3 bases and J gave up 3 bases, with 15 bases separating them. CDR3 length equals 15 residues. Germline assignment: CDR1 SGDLS and CDR2 YYNGEE.

DNA for the CDR3: TGTGCCAGCAGCTTTAGGACAGGAGGTTCACCCCTCCACTTT. This gives the protein CASSFRTGGSPLHF. This chain joins TRBV11-2 and TRBJ1-6; 7 positions match TRBD1. The CDR3 runs 14 residues. Trimming took 3 bases from V and 9 from J; bases not matched to a gene: 5. Germline-derived CDR1 and CDR2 are SGHAT and FQNNGV.

This clonotype has a handful of counts. The chain has TRBV7-9 and TRBJ2-7, with TRBD1 identical over 7 bases. Trimming at V came to 2 bases and at J to 2 bases, leaving 6 bases not matched to a gene. The CDR3 contains 15 residues. Germline-derived CDR1 and CDR2 are SEHNR and FQNEAQ (reference sequence). CDR3 in amino acids: CASSLSAGGTYEQYF. CDR3 coding DNA: TGTGCCAGCAGCTTATCGGCAGGGGGAACCTACGAGCAGTACTTC.

V and J are TRBV7-9 and TRBJ1-6, with unresolved D. Trimming took 6 bases from V and 7 from J, leaving 16 bases between them. CDR3 length equals 15 residues. The V gene's germline CDR1 is SEHNR and CDR2 FQNEAQ (reference sequence). The CDR3 DNA follows: TGTGCCAGCAGGGGAGGAGGTACAGTGAATTCACCCCTCCACTTT. The encoded protein is CASRGGGTVNSPLHF.

V gene TRBV6-4 combines with J gene TRBJ2-1; TRBD2 matches 10 bases. The CDR3 contains 17 residues. Germline V gene data show CDR1 as MRHNA and CDR2 as SNTAGT. After removal of 6 bases from V and 2 bases from J, the junction contained 10 bases not matched to a gene. The CDR3 DNA reads as TGTGCCAGCAGAGTCTCGAGGACTAGCGGCGCCTACAATGAGCAGTTCTTC. Amino acid sequence: CASRVSRTSGAYNEQFF.

The J gene is TRBJ1-1, the V gene TRBV4-1; TRBD1 might be the D (5 bases). Germline assignment: CDR1 MGHRA and CDR2 YSYEKL. Trimming shortened V by 1 base and J by 2 bases, and 14 bases separated the two germline ends. The CDR3 is made up of 16 amino acids. CDR3 sequence reads: CASSQAGREGNTEAFF. The CDR3 DNA reads TGCGCCAGCAGCCAAGCAGGGAGGGAAGGAAACACTGAAGCTTTCTTT.

This clonotype showed up just a few times. The rearrangement joins TRBV7-8 to TRBJ2-7; D unclear. Germline V gives CDR1 SGHVS, CDR2 FQNEAQ. The V and J ends lost 1 base and 6 bases respectively, with 16 bases between them. The CDR3 is 15 amino acids. The CDR3 region has the DNA TGTGCCAGCAGCTTAGTATTCCGCAGTCCCCCCGAGCAGTACTTC. Translating gives CASSLVFRSPPEQYF.

This chain connects TRBV5-1 to TRBJ1-1; D remains unclear. The CDR3 extends over 14 amino acids. V shed 0 bases and J shed 0 bases, with 6 bases lying between them. CDR1 and CDR2 (germline): SGHRS, YFSETQ. The CDR3 sequence: CASSLEQMNTEAFF. Written as DNA, the CDR3 is TGCGCCAGCAGCTTGGAACAGATGAACACTGAAGCTTTCTTT.

About this clonotype: A much bigger clone sits one base away, suggesting this may be a read error. This chain uses TRBV7-6 with TRBJ2-2; perhaps TRBD1 as D (5 bases). Germline V lookup: CDR1 SGHVS, CDR2 FNYEAQ. V lost 5 bases and J lost 3, with 10 bases in between. There are 14 residues in the CDR3. CDR3 sequence (DNA): TGTGCCAGCAGCCGGACACAGTACACCGGGGAGCTGTTTTTT. This encodes CASSRTQYTGELFF.

This clonotype was seen only a few times. This chain joins TRBV9 and TRBJ2-7; no definite D call. V gave up 1 base and J gave up 2 bases, with 10 bases separating them. The CDR3 is made up of 14 amino acids. CDR1 SGDLS and CDR2 YYNGEE come from the germline V gene. The CDR3 protein is CASSVTSRTYEQYF. In DNA, the CDR3 is TGTGCCAGCAGCGTAACAAGCAGGACCTACGAGCAGTACTTC.

This clonotype appeared many times. This chain links TRBV5-1 with TRBJ2-5; D perhaps matches TRBD2 (8 bases). This CDR3 is built from 14 residues. Between the trimmed V and J ends, which lost 4 bases and 4 bases, there was a span of 14 bases. Germline loops: CDR1 SGHRS, CDR2 YFSETQ. The DNA for the CDR3 is TGCGCCAGCAGCCGGGACAGCGGGGGAGAGACCCAGTACTTC. Amino acids: CASSRDSGGETQYF.

This clonotype was counted a few times. The chain uses TRBV19 and TRBJ2-1, with D maybe TRBD1 (7 bases). V was clipped by 1 base and J by 9 bases, with 16 bases between them. The CDR3 extends over 15 amino acids. The germline CDR1 and CDR2 sequences are LNHDA and SQIVND (reference sequence). The CDR3 DNA is TGTGCCAGTAGTATAGTTTCAGGGGGGCCCGTTGAGCAGTTCTTC. Its protein product is CASSIVSGGPVEQFF.

The chain combines TRBV5-1 with TRBJ2-7, with D possibly TRBD1 on 6 matching bases. The ends were cut back, 4 bases at V and 7 bases at J, with 21 bases in the middle. Germline CDR1 is SGHRS and CDR2 is YFSETQ. This CDR3 comprises 15 residues. CDR3 coding DNA: TGCGCCAGCAGCCAAGCATCAAATCCAGGGACAGAGCAGTACTTC. Protein product: CASSQASNPGTEQYF.

This clonotype was seen a handful of times. The chain recombines TRBV5-1 with TRBJ2-5; 9 bases are shared with TRBD1. J was trimmed by 0 bases and V by 3 bases; bases with no gene match: 6. Germline CDR1 SGHRS, CDR2 YFSETQ. The CDR3 length is 16 residues. CDR3 sequence reads: CASSSTGGWYQETQYF. CDR3 in DNA: TGCGCCAGCAGCTCTACAGGGGGCTGGTACCAAGAGACCCAGTACTTC.

The rearrangement joins TRBV20-1 to TRBJ2-5; a possible D gene is TRBD2 (6 bases). Trimming took 7 bases from V and 7 from J, leaving 13 bases between them. The CDR3 length is 11 residues. CDR1 is DFQATT, CDR2 SNEGSKA, per germline (reference sequence). CDR3: CSGGLGGTQYF. CDR3 sequence (DNA): TGCAGTGGAGGGCTCGGGGGGACCCAGTACTTC.

J is TRBJ2-1 and V is TRBV5-6; the D gene is possibly TRBD2 (5 bases). Trimming cost V 0 bases and J 7 bases, with 14 bases left between them. CDR3 length: 15 amino acids. Germline-derived CDR1 and CDR2 are SGHDT and YYEEEE. Here the CDR3 DNA reads TGTGCCAGCAGCTTGGCCGGGGTAGCGTTGAATGAGCAGTTCTTC. As protein: CASSLAGVALNEQFF.

This chain connects TRBV11-2 to TRBJ2-2; D is undetermined. Per germline, CDR1 SGHAT and CDR2 FQNNGV. This CDR3 spans 14 amino acids. V was clipped by 5 bases and J by 6 bases, with 13 bases between them. The chain's CDR3 is CASSPQPRAGELFF. The CDR3 nucleotides read TGTGCCAGCAGCCCCCAACCCCGGGCCGGGGAGCTGTTTTTT.

This clonotype came up a few times. The V gene is TRBV6-5, the J gene TRBJ2-3; unclear D gene. V was trimmed by 1 base and J by 3 bases, leaving 11 bases between them. Germline assignment: CDR1 MNHEY and CDR2 SVGAGI. This CDR3 has 15 residues. The CDR3 DNA reads as TGTGCCAGCAGTTACTTCAATTTTGTAACAGATACGCAGTATTTT. This encodes CASSYFNFVTDTQYF.

Only a few counts were recorded for this clonotype. This chain uses TRBV4-1 with TRBJ1-1, with 9 bases aligning to TRBD1. The V gene's germline CDR1 is MGHRA and CDR2 YSYEKL. The CDR3 length is 17 residues. V was pared by 6 bases and J by 1 base, with 12 bases of the junction left unmatched. CDR3 DNA sequence: TGCGCCAGCAGTGCAGCCGGGACAGGGAGATGGAACACTGAAGCTTTCTTT. Encoded protein: CASSAAGTGRWNTEAFF.

This clonotype turned up a few times. V and J are TRBV28 and TRBJ1-1; D call uncertain. Germline values: CDR1 MDHEN, CDR2 SYDVKM. The CDR3 has 14 amino acids. Trimming took 4 bases from V and 5 from J, leaving 14 bases between them. CDR3 DNA sequence: TGTGCCAGCAGTTCCCGACAAGGGTGGACTGAAGCTTTCTTT. This codes for CASSSRQGWTEAFF.

This clonotype has more than one count but fewer than ten. This rearrangement joins TRBV2 to TRBJ2-1, with a tentative D call TRBD2 (6 bases). Trimming cost V 6 bases and J 8 bases, with 20 bases left between them. Germline V CDR1 and CDR2: SNHLY, FYNNEI. The CDR3 runs 15 residues. The CDR3 loop is CASRGPSRRRDEQFF. CDR3 DNA: TGTGCCAGCAGGGGACCTTCCCGCAGGAGGGATGAGCAGTTCTTC.

This chain connects TRBV13 to TRBJ1-1, with no clear D. The germline gives CDR1 PRHDT, CDR2 FYEKMQ (reference sequence). The CDR3 is 14 residues long. Deletions cut 5 bases from V and 4 bases from J, with 14 bases between. In nucleotides, the CDR3 is TGTGCCAGCAGCGCCCCTCCATGGGGCACTGAAGCTTTCTTT. As protein: CASSAPPWGTEAFF.

This clonotype was detected a few times. V gene TRBV5-1 combines with J gene TRBJ1-1; tentatively, D is TRBD1 (6 bases). This CDR3 has 16 amino acids. With 0 bases removed from V and 0 bases from J, the gap between germline ends came to 12 bases. CDR1 is SGHRS and CDR2 is YFSETQ in the germline V gene. The DNA of the CDR3 is TGCGCCAGCAGCTTGGGTGGTAGGGGGATGAACACTGAAGCTTTCTTT. Protein sequence: CASSLGGRGMNTEAFF.

The chain couples TRBV7-7 to TRBJ1-1; TRBD1 is a possible D gene (6 bases). Germline V gives CDR1 SSHAT, CDR2 FNYEAQ (reference sequence). This CDR3 comprises 19 residues. Trimming cost V 10 bases and J 0 bases, with 30 bases left between them. The CDR3: CAICLARRGLRVLNTEAFF. In DNA form, the CDR3 reads TGTGCCATCTGTTTAGCGAGGCGGGGGCTGAGGGTATTGAACACTGAAGCTTTCTTT.

The chain employs TRBV4-3 and TRBJ2-3, with D unclear. Germline assignment: CDR1 LGHNA and CDR2 YSLEER. This CDR3 spans 15 amino acids. Between the trimmed V and J ends, which lost 1 base and 1 base, there was a span of 9 bases. The CDR3 loop reads CASSQVQTRTDTQYF. CDR3 nucleotides: TGCGCCAGCAGCCAAGTCCAGACTCGCACAGATACGCAGTATTTT.

The chain is built from TRBV30 and TRBJ1-1, with D tentatively TRBD1 (6 bases). The V end was cut by 4 bases, the J end by 5 bases, with 14 bases between. This CDR3 spans 13 amino acids. The germline gives CDR1 GTSNPN, CDR2 SVGIG (reference sequence). In DNA form, the CDR3 reads TGTGCCTGGACCGCCGGGACAACAACTGAAGCTTTCTTT. It yields the protein CAWTAGTTTEAFF.

The CDR3 DNA follows: TGTGCCAGCAGCGCGGGACAGGGGTTTTTCAATGAGCAGTTCTTC. Translating gives CASSAGQGFFNEQFF. The chain uses TRBV7-9 and TRBJ2-1; TRBD1 matches 10 bases. The germline CDR1 and CDR2 sequences are SEHNR and FQNEAQ (reference sequence). This CDR3 is 15 amino acids long. Trimming took 5 bases from V and 6 from J; bases not matched to a gene: 7.

This clonotype was detected a few times. CDR3 bases: TGTGCCAGCAGCCAAGAGCCAGCGGACCTCTACAATGAGCAGTTCTTC. The encoded protein is CASSQEPADLYNEQFF. V is TRBV12-3 or TRBV12-4 and J is TRBJ2-1, with a weak D call TRBD2 (5 bases). V shed 6 bases and J shed 3 bases, with 18 bases lying between them. This CDR3 comprises 16 residues.